The rows below give T cell receptor beta chains drawn from one sample of a study of shared clonotypes between healthy human individuals. The method was immunoSEQ multiplex PCR; TCRdb's version includes in-frame clones alone and lacks a portion of them. The sample has about 2.3 million clones, over 85% seen once. Sequences were obtained from naive CD4+ T cells from PBMCs. These receptors all come from a man younger than 35 in good health. Some clones in this sample may be carry-over from other donors' samples. Each CDR3 is given with its conserved first and last residue. Fields, in order: clone size, J gene, D gene, V gene, CDR3 DNA, CDR3 protein. The D gene is left open where the match is weak. The size of a clone is reported for some rows only, either as once, few or many, or as a class for expanded clones.

clone size: .; J gene: TRBJ2-6; D gene: .; V gene: TRBV4-2; CDR3 DNA: TGTGCCAGCAGCCAAGAGGACAATGGGGCCAACGTCCTGACTTTC; CDR3 protein: CASSQEDNGANVLTF
clone size: .; J gene: TRBJ2-3; D gene: .; V gene: TRBV9; CDR3 DNA: TGTGCCAGCACCGCCGGGCCCGGTGGGAGCAGCACAGATACGCAGTATTTT; CDR3 protein: CASTAGPGGSSTDTQYF
clone size: .; J gene: TRBJ1-1; D gene: .; V gene: TRBV30; CDR3 DNA: TGTGCCTGGAGCGCCTCAGGGCACACTGAAGCTTTCTTT; CDR3 protein: CAWSASGHTEAFF
clone size: .; J gene: TRBJ2-2; D gene: TRBD2; V gene: TRBV7-2; CDR3 DNA: TGTGCCAGCAGCCTAGTTCAGGTCGGGACTAGCGGGACAATGGAGCTGTTTTTT; CDR3 protein: CASSLVQVGTSGTMELFF
clone size: .; J gene: TRBJ2-2; D gene: .; V gene: TRBV11-2; CDR3 DNA: TGTGCCAGCAGCTTATTGGTTGCCGGGGAGCTGTTTTTT; CDR3 protein: CASSLLVAGELFF
clone size: .; J gene: TRBJ2-5; D gene: TRBD2; V gene: TRBV11-2; CDR3 DNA: TGTGCCAGCAGCTTAGGGGCGGGGGGATCCCAAGAGACCCAGTACTTC; CDR3 protein: CASSLGAGGSQETQYF
clone size: .; J gene: TRBJ2-5; D gene: TRBD2; V gene: TRBV30; CDR3 DNA: TGTGCCTGGAGTGTAAACCGGGCTAGCGGGAGTCCAGAGACCCAGTACTTC; CDR3 protein: CAWSVNRASGSPETQYF
clone size: once; J gene: TRBJ1-3; D gene: .; V gene: TRBV2; CDR3 DNA: TGTGCCAGCAGCTTTACACGGGCTGGAAACACCATATATTTT; CDR3 protein: CASSFTRAGNTIYF
clone size: .; J gene: TRBJ2-1; D gene: TRBD1; V gene: TRBV7-8; CDR3 DNA: TGTGCCAGCAGCTTAGCGAGACAGGGGGTGTACAATGAGCAGTTCTTC; CDR3 protein: CASSLARQGVYNEQFF
clone size: once; J gene: TRBJ2-3; D gene: TRBD2; V gene: TRBV7-2; CDR3 DNA: TGTGCCAGCAGCCCAACTAGCGGGAGGGTAGATACGCAGTATTTT; CDR3 protein: CASSPTSGRVDTQYF
clone size: .; J gene: TRBJ2-3; D gene: .; V gene: TRBV30; CDR3 DNA: TGTGCCTGGAGTTATCCCAGGGGTGATACGCAGTATTTT; CDR3 protein: CAWSYPRGDTQYF
clone size: .; J gene: TRBJ2-7; D gene: TRBD1; V gene: TRBV5-1; CDR3 DNA: TGCGCCAGCAGCGTGACCGGGACAGAGAAGGGGGAGCAGTACTTC; CDR3 protein: CASSVTGTEKGEQYF
clone size: .; J gene: TRBJ2-3; D gene: .; V gene: TRBV15; CDR3 DNA: TGTGCCACCAGCAGGGGGCCGGCCCAAGATACGCAGTATTTT; CDR3 protein: CATSRGPAQDTQYF
clone size: .; J gene: TRBJ1-2; D gene: .; V gene: TRBV28; CDR3 DNA: TGTGCCAGCACCACCGTTCGGGGAGGGAATGGCTACACCTTC; CDR3 protein: CASTTVRGGNGYTF
clone size: .; J gene: TRBJ2-5; D gene: .; V gene: TRBV7-3; CDR3 DNA: TGTGCCAGCAGCTTTGGTCTGGGGCAAGAGACCCAGTACTTC; CDR3 protein: CASSFGLGQETQYF